Shown below are 28 T cell receptor beta chains from a single sample sequenced in a study of human T cells and chemical hapten exposure. Time point in this sample: pre-sensitization, week 0. This sample's treatment: therapeutic diphenylcyclopropenone sensitization with weekly scalp DPC. TCRdb itself ran the RACE reads through MiXCR, one entry per CDR3 protein. This table holds a few hundred thousand distinct CDR3 sequences, roughly 6% found once. Specimen: whole blood, collected in connection with sensitization to the hapten diphenylcyclopropenone (DPC). The receptor source for this set is a woman aged 18 to 35 with alopecia areata. Some clones in this sample may be carry-over from other donors' samples.

This clonotype showed up many times. V usage is TRBV20-1 and J usage is TRBJ2-3; 7 positions match TRBD2. The CDR3 totals 13 residues. The germline V gene encodes CDR1 DFQATT and CDR2 SNEGSKA (reference sequence). V gave up 4 bases and J gave up 4 bases; unmatched junction bases: 5. The CDR3, as DNA: TGCAGTGCTATCACTAGCGTGGCAGATACGCAGTATTTT. This encodes CSAITSVADTQYF.

This clonotype was seen ten or more times. V is TRBV28 and J is TRBJ2-7, with TRBD1 as a possible D gene (5 bases). CDR3 size: 14 residues. Germline lookup yields CDR1 MDHEN and CDR2 SYDVKM. V was clipped by 1 base and J by 2 bases, with 9 bases between them. CDR3 sequence: CASSLSGSAYEQYF. The DNA of the CDR3 is TGTGCCAGCAGTTTATCAGGGTCGGCCTACGAGCAGTACTTC.

This clonotype was counted ten times or more. The chain combines TRBV7-9 with TRBJ1-5; 7 bases are shared with TRBD1. The trim removed 6 bases at V and 2 bases at J, leaving 4 bases unmatched. Germline values: CDR1 SEHNR, CDR2 FQNEAQ (reference sequence). The CDR3 has 14 amino acids. CDR3 in DNA: TGTGCCAGCAGTTTCGGACAGGGCAATCAGCCCCAGCATTTT. Its protein product is CASSFGQGNQPQHF.

This clonotype was observed many times. The chain links TRBV6-2 or TRBV6-3 to TRBJ1-3; 8 bases match TRBD1. Trimming took 8 bases from V and 4 from J; bases not matched to a gene: 7. Looked up from germline, CDR1 is MNHEY and CDR2 is SVGEGT. CDR3 size: 14 residues. The CDR3 protein is CASGRTGTGNTIYF. Written as DNA, the CDR3 is TGTGCCAGCGGACGGACAGGGACCGGAAACACCATATATTTT.

In this sample, this clonotype turned up a few times. V gene TRBV11-2 combines with J gene TRBJ1-6, with D perhaps matching TRBD1 (6 bases). CDR1 and CDR2 (germline): SGHAT, FQNNGV. V was trimmed by 5 bases and J by 7 bases, leaving 15 bases between them. The CDR3 contains 15 residues. The CDR3 DNA follows: TGTGCCAGCAGCCATGTACAGGGCCACAATTCACCCCTCCACTTT. Residues: CASSHVQGHNSPLHF.

This clonotype was seen ten or more times. The CDR3 nucleotides are TGCGCCAGCAGCCAAGCTATCGCGGAGACCCAGTACTTC. Protein: CASSQAIAETQYF. V gene TRBV4-3 combines with J gene TRBJ2-5, with D hard to call. The CDR3 has 13 amino acids. The V end lost 1 base, the J end lost 5 bases, and 8 bases lay between the germline ends. CDR1 is LGHNA, CDR2 YSLEER, per germline.

In its sample, this clonotype was seen many times. J is TRBJ1-5 and V is TRBV5-6; D possibly corresponds to TRBD1 (6 bases). Trimming removed 3 bases from V and 4 bases from J, with 20 bases in between. CDR1 is SGHDT and CDR2 is YYEEEE in the germline V gene. This CDR3 contains 17 residues. The CDR3 sequence: CASSSVSSDRTNQPQHF. The CDR3, as DNA: TGTGCCAGCAGCTCCGTCTCCAGTGACAGGACAAATCAGCCCCAGCATTTT.

This clonotype was counted many times. The chain has TRBV10-3 and TRBJ2-1, with D perhaps TRBD2 (5 bases). This CDR3 has 14 amino acids. V lost 3 bases, J lost 7 bases, and 13 bases lay in between. Germline V gives CDR1 ENHRY, CDR2 SYGVKD. The CDR3 nucleotides are TGTGCCATCAGTGACCCCCTCACGGGGAATGAGCAGTTCTTC. Its protein product is CAISDPLTGNEQFF.

V and J are TRBV6-5 and TRBJ1-4; a possible D gene is TRBD1 (5 bases). The CDR3 runs 14 residues. Germline-derived CDR1 and CDR2 are MNHEY and SVGAGI. V gave up 6 bases and J gave up 2 bases, with 10 bases separating them. CDR3 DNA: TGTGCCAGCAGGAAGACAGATACTAATGAAAAACTGTTTTTT. Protein sequence: CASRKTDTNEKLFF.

This clonotype was detected ten times or more. J is TRBJ2-1 and V is TRBV18; 8 nucleotides line up with TRBD1. There are 15 residues in the CDR3. V lost 5 bases to trimming and J lost 9 bases; unmatched junction nucleotides: 12. Per the germline V gene, CDR1 is KGHSH and CDR2 is LQKENI. CDR3 amino acids: CASSDSTGAESEQFF. CDR3 DNA: TGTGCCAGCTCAGATTCGACAGGGGCGGAATCTGAGCAGTTCTTC.

The chain links TRBV5-4 to TRBJ2-5; D remains unclear. V was trimmed by 4 bases and J by 4 bases, leaving 20 bases between them. The CDR3 loop spans 16 amino acids. From germline, CDR1 is SGHNT and CDR2 YYREEE (reference sequence). The CDR3 region is CASSPVMIGSAETQYF. DNA of the CDR3: TGTGCCAGCAGCCCGGTCATGATCGGGTCGGCAGAGACCCAGTACTTC.

The CDR3 DNA reads as TGTGCCAGCAGTTACACCTTGACAGACTCTACGTATGGCTACACCTTC. This codes for CASSYTLTDSTYGYTF. The chain recombines TRBV6-5 with TRBJ1-2; perhaps TRBD1 as D (5 bases). Germline CDR1 and CDR2: MNHEY and SVGAGI. The CDR3 sequence is 16 residues long. V lost 2 bases and J 5 bases, leaving 18 bases between the germline ends.

This clonotype was seen a few times. The chain is built from TRBV5-6 and TRBJ1-6, with TRBD1 matching 12 bases. CDR1 and CDR2 (germline): SGHDT, YYEEEE. CDR3 size: 15 residues. Germline trimming cut 3 bases from V and 7 bases from J; bases unmatched to any gene: 2. The CDR3 nucleotides are TGTGCCAGCAGCTGGGGGACAGGGGGCAATTCACCCCTCCACTTT. This gives the protein CASSWGTGGNSPLHF.

This clonotype was seen a few times. The chain couples TRBV6-2 or TRBV6-3 to TRBJ1-1, with no clear D. From germline, CDR1 is MNHEY and CDR2 SVGEGT. Between the trimmed V and J ends, which lost 5 bases and 5 bases, there was a span of 6 bases. This CDR3 is built from 11 residues. CDR3 sequence: CASSRPTEAFF. The CDR3 DNA follows: TGTGCCAGCAGTCGACCTACTGAAGCTTTCTTT.

Many counts were recorded for this clonotype. DNA for the CDR3: TGTGCCAGCAGACGACTCAATTCACCCCTCCACTTT. Translation gives CASRRLNSPLHF. The J gene is TRBJ1-6, the V gene TRBV6-2 or TRBV6-3, with D uncertain. The CDR3 is 12 amino acids. The germline V and J ends were trimmed by 6 bases and 7 bases, with 7 bases remaining between them. Germline values: CDR1 MNHEY, CDR2 SVGEGT.

The chain is built from TRBV12-3 or TRBV12-4 and TRBJ1-3, with 8 bases lining up with TRBD1. The length of the CDR3 is 14 residues. The junction had 2 bases not matched to a gene; V was cut back by 2 bases and J by 5 bases. CDR3 coding DNA: TGTGCCAGCAGTTTATCAGGGGGCAGAAACACCATATATTTT. Its translation is CASSLSGGRNTIYF.

At least ten counts were recorded for this clonotype. The V call is TRBV4-3, the J call TRBJ1-4; D possibly corresponds to TRBD1 (5 bases). Trimming cost V 0 bases and J 3 bases, with 8 bases left between them. CDR3 length equals 15 residues. Germline-derived CDR1 and CDR2 are LGHNA and YSLEER. This chain's CDR3 is CASSQEAGSNEKLFF. The CDR3, as DNA: TGCGCCAGCAGCCAAGAGGCAGGGTCTAATGAAAAACTGTTTTTT.

This clonotype was detected only a few times. This rearrangement joins TRBV3-1 to TRBJ1-5; tentative D call: TRBD1 (6 bases). This CDR3 spans 13 amino acids. Germline V gene lookup returns CDR1 LGHDT and CDR2 YNNKEL (reference sequence). Trimming shortened V by 5 bases and J by 9 bases, and 14 bases separated the two germline ends. CDR3 coding DNA: TGTGCCAGCAGCGCGGGACACCTAGGGCCCCAGCATTTT. Translation: CASSAGHLGPQHF.

This clonotype was recorded many times. The rearrangement uses TRBV7-2 and TRBJ2-7, with TRBD2 as a possible D gene (6 bases). This CDR3 spans 14 amino acids. V was pared by 5 bases and J by 1 base, with 12 bases between. Germline CDR1 reads SGHTA; CDR2 reads FQGNSA. CDR3 residues: CASSAMTSSYEQYF. Written as DNA, the CDR3 is TGTGCCAGCAGCGCGATGACTAGTTCCTACGAGCAGTACTTC.

This clonotype has a handful of counts. The chain links TRBV29-1 to TRBJ2-3; D uncertain. The CDR3 sequence is 13 residues long. V was cut by 4 bases and J by 0 bases, with 8 bases left in between. Germline loops: CDR1 SQVTM, CDR2 ANQGSEA. CDR3 coding DNA: TGCAGCGTTGTGGTCCGTAGCACAGATACGCAGTATTTT. Translated: CSVVVRSTDTQYF.

This clonotype was detected ten times or more. The chain is built from TRBV2 and TRBJ1-1, with D tentatively TRBD1 (6 bases). CDR3 size: 13 residues. V gave up 7 bases and J gave up 4 bases, with 13 bases separating them. From germline, CDR1 is SNHLY and CDR2 FYNNEI. The CDR3 DNA reads TGTGCCAGCATGAACAGGGTGTTCACTGAAGCTTTCTTT. This encodes CASMNRVFTEAFF.

The chain recombines TRBV14 with TRBJ1-1, with TRBD1 identical over 7 bases. Looked up from germline, CDR1 is SGHDN and CDR2 is FVKESK. This CDR3 contains 14 residues. Trimming cost V 10 bases and J 1 base; bases outside gene matches: 9. The CDR3 protein is CAKDGRGENTEAFF. The CDR3 DNA reads TGTGCCAAGGATGGCAGGGGGGAGAACACTGAAGCTTTCTTT.

This clonotype was counted ten times or more. J is TRBJ2-3 and V is TRBV4-3; TRBD2 is a possible D gene (7 bases). The CDR3 has 16 residues. V was shortened by 1 base and J by 5 bases, with 16 bases between the two germline ends. Per germline, CDR1 LGHNA and CDR2 YSLEER. The CDR3 sequence: CASSQVPGGGEDTQYF. In DNA, the CDR3 is TGCGCCAGCAGCCAAGTCCCGGGGGGCGGTGAAGATACGCAGTATTTT.

In this sample, this clonotype turned up many times. J is TRBJ2-1 and V is TRBV29-1; D unresolved. The CDR3 is 10 amino acids. Trimming removed 7 bases from V and 10 bases from J, with 11 bases in between. The germline CDR1 and CDR2 sequences are SQVTM and ANQGSEA. The CDR3 region has the DNA TGCAGCGCCCTGGCTGGCGAGCAGTTCTTC. This gives the protein CSALAGEQFF.

In its sample, this clonotype was seen many times. The V and J genes are TRBV27 and TRBJ2-7; 7 nucleotides agree with TRBD1. CDR3 length equals 15 residues. Germline lookup yields CDR1 MNHEY and CDR2 SMNVEV (reference sequence). The J segment lost 3 bases and the V segment lost 6 bases, leaving 11 bases of the junction unmatched. CDR3 bases: TGTGCCAGCAGCCGGGACAGCTTCCCGGTCTACGAGCAGTACTTC. This encodes CASSRDSFPVYEQYF.

This clonotype was counted ten times or more. This rearrangement joins TRBV5-6 to TRBJ1-1, with D uncertain. The V gene's germline CDR1 is SGHDT and CDR2 YYEEEE. V dropped 0 bases and J dropped 3 bases, with 12 bases sitting between them. The length of the CDR3 is 15 residues. CDR3 protein: CASSLARFWDTEAFF. CDR3 sequence (DNA): TGTGCCAGCAGCTTGGCAAGGTTTTGGGACACTGAAGCTTTCTTT.

In this sample, this clonotype turned up a few times. The chain is built from TRBV7-9 and TRBJ2-5; D remains unclear. Germline CDR1 and CDR2: SEHNR and FQNEAQ (reference sequence). The ends were cut back, 5 bases at V and 5 bases at J, with 9 bases in the middle. The CDR3 length is 12 residues. The CDR3: CASSPKVETQYF. The DNA for the CDR3 is TGTGCCAGCAGCCCAAAGGTCGAGACCCAGTACTTC.

This clonotype was detected a few times. The rearrangement joins TRBV7-9 to TRBJ2-3; D is uncertain. Germline V gene lookup returns CDR1 SEHNR and CDR2 FQNEAQ (reference sequence). The CDR3 totals 14 residues. V lost 5 bases, J lost 2 bases, and 11 bases lay in between. CDR3 region: CASSLTTNTDTQYF. The CDR3 nucleotides read TGTGCCAGCAGCCTTACGACGAACACAGATACGCAGTATTTT.